This T cell receptor (beta chain) was identified during a study of blood T cell repertoires in COVID-19. V was clipped by 0 bases and J by 3 bases; unmatched bases: 2. Looked up from germline, CDR1 is SGHDT and CDR2 is YYEEEE. The CDR3 runs 15 residues. Only in-frame clones appear in the TCRdb table, and some are missing; sequencing was by immunoSEQ multiplex PCR. The repertoire holds 180,000 or so clones, with roughly 79% as singletons. The sequencing sample was made of peripheral blood. The clonotype was recovered from a woman aged 40 to 50 with COVID-19, enrolled during active disease. V gene TRBV5-6 combines with J gene TRBJ1-3, with 8 bases fitting TRBD1. The CDR3 DNA is TGTGCCAGCAGCTTGGGGACAGGGTTTGGAAACACCATATATTTT. This sequence encodes CASSLGTGFGNTIYF.